This passage covers 19 T cell receptor beta chains from one sample sequenced in a study of cytomegalovirus exposure and HLA in healthy donors. Amplification used 60 Vbeta primers and 13 Jbeta primers. The protocol was immunoSEQ multiplex PCR, while the TCRdb copy is restricted to in-frame clones and leaves out a portion. The sample consists of over 150,000 clones, about 80% of them appearing once. The material sequenced was PBMCs. The receptors come from a man aged 25 to 40 in good health and CMV-seropositive.

The CDR3 bases are TGTGCCAGCAGTTATCAGGGAAGCAACGAGCAGTACTTC. Amino acids: CASSYQGSNEQYF. V and J are TRBV6-6 and TRBJ2-7; D might be TRBD1 (5 bases). Trimming pared 3 bases from V and 5 bases from J, leaving 11 bases between. The CDR3 spans 13 residues. The germline CDR1 and CDR2 sequences are MNHNY and SVGAGI (reference sequence).

The chain joins TRBV7-3 to TRBJ2-1; D unclear. In germline, CDR1 is SGHTA, CDR2 FQGTGA. Trimming stripped 5 bases from V and 4 bases from J, with 12 bases between. The CDR3 covers 14 residues. CDR3 amino acids: CASSPTLGYNEQFF. Written as DNA, the CDR3 is TGTGCCAGCAGCCCGACGCTAGGATACAATGAGCAGTTCTTC.

This clone was seen only once. CDR3 nucleotides: TGCAGCCAGACTAGGATGGACGAGCAGTACTTC. Protein product: CSQTRMDEQYF. This chain links TRBV20-1 with TRBJ2-7; the D gene is possibly TRBD2 (6 bases). CDR1 is DFQATT, CDR2 SNEGSKA, per germline (reference sequence). This CDR3 is built from 11 residues.

This chain links TRBV4-3 with TRBJ2-1, with D maybe TRBD2 (6 bases). Germline V gene data show CDR1 as LGHNA and CDR2 as YSLEER. The V end was cut by 0 bases, the J end by 3 bases, with 12 bases between. The CDR3 runs to 16 residues. In DNA, the CDR3 is TGCGCCAGCAGCCAAGAGTTGGGGGGTTACTACAATGAGCAGTTCTTC. Its protein product is CASSQELGGYYNEQFF.

The CDR3 coding sequence is TGTGCCAGCAGTGAGTCGGCGGCTAATGAGCAGTTCTTC. Translated, it gives CASSESAANEQFF. The genes are TRBV25-1 and TRBJ2-1, with D unclear. V lost 3 bases to trimming and J lost 7 bases, with 10 bases between them. Germline V CDR1 and CDR2: MGHDK, SYGVNS. The CDR3 covers 13 residues.

The chain uses TRBV6-1 and TRBJ2-1, with a possible D match to TRBD2 (5 bases). V shed 7 bases and J shed 9 bases, with 13 bases lying between them. Germline V gene lookup returns CDR1 MNHNS and CDR2 SASEGT. The CDR3 contains 12 residues. CDR3 in amino acids: CASNRLAAEQFF. The DNA of the CDR3 is TGTGCCAGCAACCGCCTAGCTGCTGAGCAGTTCTTC.

The chain recombines TRBV5-4 with TRBJ2-3; TRBD2 agrees at 7 bases. The germline V gene has CDR1 SGHNT and CDR2 YYREEE (reference sequence). The CDR3 is 16 residues long. The V and J ends lost 6 bases and 0 bases, in that order; junction bases with no gene match: 10. CDR3 amino acids: CASNRGAGQSTDTQYF. CDR3 nucleotides: TGTGCCAGCAACAGAGGAGCGGGGCAAAGCACAGATACGCAGTATTTT.

This sequence joins TRBV12-5 and TRBJ1-1; TRBD1 agrees at 10 bases. The CDR3 totals 17 residues. V was pared by 1 base and J by 4 bases, with 9 bases of the junction left unmatched. Germline CDR1 reads LGHNT; CDR2 reads FRNRAP. The CDR3 region has the DNA TGTGCTAGTGGTTTGGCCCCCGGGACAGGGGTTGGCACTGAAGCTTTCTTT. Translating gives CASGLAPGTGVGTEAFF.

This sequence joins TRBV9 and TRBJ2-3; 13 positions agree with TRBD2. The CDR3 sequence is 20 residues long. The V segment lost 3 bases and the J segment 1 base; nucleotides outside the gene matches: 14. CDR1 and CDR2 (germline): SGDLS, YYNGEE. The CDR3 region is CASSGKVETSGRAGTDTQYF. CDR3 DNA: TGTGCCAGCAGCGGAAAAGTAGAAACTAGCGGGAGGGCCGGCACAGATACGCAGTATTTT.

The chain is built from TRBV28 and TRBJ2-1; 9 positions agree with TRBD2. Per germline, CDR1 MDHEN and CDR2 SYDVKM. This CDR3 contains 15 residues. Losses at the gene ends were 6 bases for V and 6 bases for J; bases not matched to a gene: 9. DNA for the CDR3: TGTGCCAGCAGCCGCGCCGGGACTAGCAGCAATGAGCAGTTCTTC. Translating it yields CASSRAGTSSNEQFF.

The chain joins TRBV5-1 to TRBJ1-1; a weak D match, TRBD1 (6 bases). Germline CDR1 and CDR2: SGHRS and YFSETQ. Trimming stripped 4 bases from V and 4 bases from J, with 17 bases between. This CDR3 is 15 amino acids long. CDR3 amino acids: CASSPLSGALTEAFF. The CDR3 region has the DNA TGCGCCAGCAGCCCGCTGTCAGGGGCACTCACTGAAGCTTTCTTT.

Only a few counts were recorded for this clone. The chain recombines TRBV6-5 with TRBJ2-7, with D perhaps TRBD2 (5 bases). Per germline, CDR1 MNHEY and CDR2 SVGAGI. V lost 0 bases and J 5 bases, leaving 5 bases between the germline ends. This CDR3 is 12 amino acids long. The CDR3 DNA reads as TGTGCCAGCAGTTACTCCGGGGACGAGCAGTACTTC. Translated, it gives CASSYSGDEQYF.

The chain is built from TRBV10-2 and TRBJ2-5; TRBD2 might be the D (6 bases). TRBJ2-7 explains the end of the DNA better; the J call may be wrong. Germline assignment: CDR1 WSHSY and CDR2 SAAADI. The CDR3 contains 14 residues. CDR3 amino acids: CASSGGVELYEQYF. In nucleotides, the CDR3 is TGCGCCAGCAGTGGGGGGGTGGAACTCTACGAGCAGTACTTC.

This clone was recorded only once. This chain joins TRBV7-9 and TRBJ1-6; tentatively, D is TRBD1 (6 bases). From germline, CDR1 is SEHNR and CDR2 FQNEAQ (reference sequence). This CDR3 region has 14 residues. Trimming left V 1 base short and J 6 bases short, with 7 bases between. This CDR3 is CASSLEQGNSPLHF. In DNA, the CDR3 is TGTGCCAGCAGCTTAGAACAGGGTAATTCACCCCTCCACTTT.

The gene calls are TRBV7-9 and TRBJ2-5; 7 nucleotides align to TRBD2. From germline, CDR1 is SEHNR and CDR2 FQNEAQ (reference sequence). V shed 4 bases and J 2 bases; nucleotides not matched to a gene: 7. This CDR3 is built from 15 residues. CDR3 nucleotide sequence: TGTGCCAGCAGCTCGCGACTAGCTACTCAAGAGACCCAGTACTTC. It specifies CASSSRLATQETQYF.

The rearrangement joins TRBV6-5 to TRBJ2-1, with TRBD1 identical over 7 bases. CDR1 and CDR2 from the germline V gene are MNHEY and SVGAGI. The CDR3 is 15 residues long. The V segment lost 6 bases and the J segment 4 bases; nucleotides outside the gene matches: 9. The CDR3 is CASRKALGQYNEQFF. The CDR3 coding sequence is TGTGCCAGCAGAAAGGCTTTGGGACAGTACAATGAGCAGTTCTTC.

Of note for this clone: At one of its ends the junction is not consistent with the germline gene, which may arise from a read error. The rearrangement joins TRBV18 to TRBJ1-1, with 8 bases lining up with TRBD1. The germline V gene has CDR1 KGHSH and CDR2 LQKENI. This CDR3 spans 13 amino acids. CDR3 region: CASSPPGGSEAFF. CDR3 DNA sequence: TGTGCCAGCTCCCCACCAGGGGGCTCTGAAGCTTTCTTT.

The chain recombines TRBV25-1 with TRBJ2-3, with 8 bases that match TRBD1. J gave up 7 bases and V 8 bases, and 11 bases lay outside the gene matches. Germline CDR1 MGHDK, CDR2 SYGVNS. The CDR3 is made up of 14 amino acids. In DNA, the CDR3 is TGTGCCAGCGAAGAGACAGGGGTTTTAAATACGCAGTATTTT. It is translated as CASEETGVLNTQYF.

This chain joins TRBV11-3 and TRBJ1-3; 7 nucleotides align to TRBD1. Germline V lookup: CDR1 SGHNT, CDR2 YENEEA. The CDR3 sequence is 14 residues long. Trimming cost V 5 bases and J 2 bases; bases outside gene matches: 3. The CDR3 region has the DNA TGTGCCAGCAGCCCTACAGGGGCTGGAAACACCATATATTTT. Residues: CASSPTGAGNTIYF.